This T cell receptor (beta chain) was captured in a study of cytomegalovirus exposure and HLA in healthy donors. The PCR made use of 60 Vbeta and 13 Jbeta primers. Profiling relied on immunoSEQ multiplex PCR, and the TCRdb table lists in-frame clones only, not all of them. Here the sample spans 200,000 to 250,000 clones, more than 60% being singletons. This CDR3 region has 15 residues. Germline CDR1 reads LGHNT; CDR2 reads FRNRAP. The ends lost 4 bases at V and 1 base at J; junction bases unmatched: 5. The receptor was derived from a man aged 50-59 years in good health and CMV-seronegative. Specimen: PBMCs. The gene calls are TRBV12-5 and TRBJ2-3; 7 bases align to TRBD2. This chain's CDR3 is CASGSGLVGTDTQYF. The CDR3 DNA follows: TGTGCTAGTGGTTCAGGACTAGTCGGCACAGATACGCAGTATTTT.